Shown below are 32 T cell receptor beta chains from a single sample sequenced in a study of spatial heterogeneity in lung cancer (dated by TCRdb to about 2019). Libraries were prepared through 5' RACE. Instrument used: NextSeq 500. TCRdb trimmed public reads at Q25 via fastp, called clones via MiXCR and kept in-frame beta chains. Rows are unified per CDR3 protein, each entry keeping the most common DNA and genes. The sample yields 1,500 to 2,000 distinct CDR3 sequences; under 15% were counted once. The top ten clones comprise around 17% of the sample. Interpreted using the paper, the time point label stands for: sample taken at primary tumor resection. The sequences come from normal lung tissue next to the tumor, collected at surgery. These receptors were taken from a male donor with early-stage non-small cell lung cancer.

By frequency in the sample, this clonotype is medium-sized. The CDR3 coding sequence is TGCGCCAGCAGTCAATCTAGCGGGAGCCGGGAGACCCAGTACTTC. Protein: CASSQSSGSRETQYF. This rearrangement joins TRBV23-1 to TRBJ2-5, with 9 nucleotides matching TRBD2. TRBV23-1 is an open reading frame whose function is uncertain. The CDR3 sequence is 15 residues long. The J segment lost 5 bases and the V segment lost 0 bases, leaving 4 bases of the junction unmatched.

This clonotype has just one count. The rearrangement joins TRBV20-1 to TRBJ2-2; either TRBD1 or TRBD2 may supply D (5 bases each). Germline CDR1 is DFQATT and CDR2 is SNEGSKA (reference sequence). This CDR3 has 13 residues. V lost 6 bases and J lost 4, with 12 bases in between. The CDR3 loop is CSALRDGTGELFF. CDR3 DNA: TGCAGTGCCCTCCGGGACGGCACCGGGGAGCTGTTTTTT.

This clonotype is labeled large. The gene calls are TRBV9 and TRBJ2-5; the match to TRBD2 covers 9 bases. V lost 2 bases, J lost 1 base, and 6 bases stayed unmatched. From germline, CDR1 is SGDLS and CDR2 YYNGEE. The CDR3 loop spans 16 amino acids. The CDR3 loop reads CASSVTGTSSQETQYF. CDR3 nucleotides: TGTGCCAGCAGCGTGACGGGGACTAGCAGCCAAGAGACCCAGTACTTC.

The sample holds many counts of this clonotype. The V gene is TRBV29-1, the J gene TRBJ1-2, with 9 positions matching TRBD1. The V gene's germline CDR1 is SQVTM and CDR2 ANQGSEA. V lost 3 bases and J lost 2; bases outside the gene matches: 10. The CDR3 extends over 16 amino acids. The chain's CDR3 is CSVDRDAGTGNYGYTF. In DNA, the CDR3 is TGCAGCGTTGATCGAGACGCCGGGACAGGGAACTATGGCTACACCTTC.

By share of the sample, this clonotype is medium-sized. The rearrangement links TRBV27 to TRBJ2-3; the D is unclear. V was trimmed by 3 bases and J by 3 bases, leaving 10 bases between them. This CDR3 contains 14 residues. The germline CDR1 and CDR2 sequences are MNHEY and SMNVEV (reference sequence). The CDR3 nucleotides read TGTGCCAGCAGTTTTTCCTTATCGACAGATACGCAGTATTTT. This gives the protein CASSFSLSTDTQYF.

Judged by abundance, this clonotype is medium-sized. This chain uses TRBV7-9 with TRBJ2-3; D tentatively reads TRBD1 or TRBD2 (6 bases each). Germline-derived CDR1 and CDR2 are SEHNR and FQNEAQ (reference sequence). The CDR3 runs 16 residues. The V gene lost 5 bases and the J gene lost 0 bases, with 15 bases spanning the gap. CDR3 bases: TGTGCCAGCAGCCCAAAGGGGGGACGAAGCACAGATACGCAGTATTTT. Its protein is CASSPKGGRSTDTQYF.

Sample share makes this clonotype medium-sized. This chain uses TRBV15 with TRBJ1-1; 7 nucleotides align to TRBD1. Germline CDR1 LNHNV, CDR2 YYDKDF (reference sequence). V lost 0 bases to trimming and J lost 6 bases; unmatched junction nucleotides: 4. CDR3 length equals 14 residues. CDR3 in DNA: TGTGCCACCAGCAGAGACGGGACAGTGGCTGAAGCTTTCTTT. This encodes CATSRDGTVAEAFF.

This clonotype is judged medium-sized (0.01 to 0.1%). An end of the junction does not agree with germline; a read error may underlie this. The J gene is TRBJ1-5, the V gene TRBV27; 7 bases line up with TRBD1. CDR3 length equals 18 residues. CDR1 is MNHEY, CDR2 SMNVEV, per germline (reference sequence). CDR3 sequence (DNA): TGCACCAGCAGTTGGCTTCAGGGGGATCTGACGCGCAATCAGCCCCAGCATTTT. This translates into CTSSWLQGDLTRNQPQHF.

This clonotype is classed as large. The V gene is TRBV5-1, the J gene TRBJ1-1; TRBD1 matches 7 bases. Germline CDR1 and CDR2: SGHRS and YFSETQ. The CDR3 covers 14 residues. Trimming cost V 2 bases and J 2 bases; bases outside gene matches: 3. CDR3 loop: CASSFGTDNTEAFF. The DNA for the CDR3 is TGCGCCAGCAGCTTCGGGACAGATAACACTGAAGCTTTCTTT.

The chain has TRBV4-2 and TRBJ2-5, with D possibly TRBD1 on 5 matching bases. V was shortened by 0 bases and J by 2 bases, with 10 bases between the two germline ends. Germline V gene lookup returns CDR1 LGHNA and CDR2 YNFKEQ. CDR3 size: 15 residues. The CDR3 DNA sequence: TGTGCCAGCAGCCAAGATCAGTACAGGCAAGAGACCCAGTACTTC. The encoded protein is CASSQDQYRQETQYF.

By its share, this clonotype is large. The chain is built from TRBV7-8 and TRBJ2-6; D remains unclear. Germline loops: CDR1 SGHVS, CDR2 FQNEAQ. Trimming cost V 3 bases and J 2 bases, with 2 bases left between them. The CDR3 sequence is 13 residues long. In DNA form, the CDR3 reads TGTGCCAGCAGCTTGGCTGGGGCCAACGTCCTGACTTTC. Its protein is CASSLAGANVLTF. Supplemented by reference TRBV7-8 and TRBJ2-6, the full variable domain reads GAGVSQSPRYKVAKRGQDVALRCDPISGHVSLFWYQQALGQGPEFLTYFQNEAQLDKSGLPSDRFFAERPEGSVSTLKIQRTQQEDSAVYLCASSLAGANVLTFGAGSRLTVL.

Judged by abundance, this clonotype is large (0.1 to 1%). V gene TRBV27 combines with J gene TRBJ2-6, with no clear D. Germline V CDR1 and CDR2: MNHEY, SMNVEV (reference sequence). V was pared by 0 bases and J by 0 bases, with 6 bases between. The CDR3 sequence is 16 residues long. The CDR3 is CASSLSPDSGANVLTF. The CDR3 DNA reads as TGTGCCAGCAGTTTATCACCGGACTCTGGGGCCAACGTCCTGACTTTC.

This clonotype qualifies as medium-sized. The CDR3 loop reads CASSPRDTGELFF. The CDR3 DNA reads as TGTGCCAGCTCACCACGGGACACCGGGGAGCTGTTTTTT. This chain joins TRBV18 and TRBJ2-2; D remains unclear. Trimming took 1 base from V and 3 from J, leaving 3 bases between them. CDR3 length: 13 residues. From germline, CDR1 is KGHSH and CDR2 LQKENI.

Judged by abundance, this clonotype is medium-sized. V gene TRBV5-4 combines with J gene TRBJ1-1, with D maybe TRBD1 (6 bases). CDR1 is SGHNT, CDR2 YYREEE, per germline (reference sequence). The V gene lost 0 bases and the J gene lost 4 bases, with 13 bases spanning the gap. The CDR3 contains 15 residues. The CDR3 protein is CASSLARGAATEAFF. CDR3 bases: TGTGCCAGCAGCTTGGCCCGGGGGGCGGCCACTGAAGCTTTCTTT.

This chain uses TRBV5-1 with TRBJ2-3; a possible D gene is TRBD2 (5 bases). Per the germline V gene, CDR1 is SGHRS and CDR2 is YFSETQ. The CDR3 contains 14 residues. V dropped 3 bases and J dropped 6 bases, with 14 bases sitting between them. CDR3 DNA: TGCGCCAGCAGCTCTGACTTTTCGGGGGATACGCAGTATTTT. Residues: CASSSDFSGDTQYF. The full variable domain, with the rest looked up from reference TRBV5-1 and TRBJ2-3, is KAGVTQTPRYLIKTRGQQVTLSCSPISGHRSVSWYQQTPGQGLQFLFEYFSETQRNKGNFPGRFSGRQFSNSRSEMNVSTLELGDSALYLCASSSDFSGDTQYFGPGTRLTVL.

This rearrangement joins TRBV14 to TRBJ2-1; D unresolved. Germline V lookup: CDR1 SGHDN, CDR2 FVKESK. Trimming pared 0 bases from V and 5 bases from J, leaving 8 bases between. CDR3 size: 14 residues. The CDR3 sequence is CASSQDQADNEQFF. CDR3 bases: TGTGCCAGCAGCCAAGATCAGGCAGACAATGAGCAGTTCTTC.

This clonotype was seen repeatedly, ten times or more. V gene TRBV23-1 combines with J gene TRBJ2-3; no definite D call. TRBV23-1 is an open reading frame whose function is uncertain. The CDR3 covers 16 residues. Trimming took off 5 bases at V and 1 base at J, with 16 bases between the two ends. The CDR3 nucleotides read TGCGCCAGCAGTGGTGGATTTAAGATATGCACAGATACGCAGTATTTT. This encodes CASSGGFKICTDTQYF.

The J gene is TRBJ2-3, the V gene TRBV29-1; no clear D. CDR3 size: 13 residues. Trimming removed 6 bases from V and 5 bases from J, with 15 bases in between. Germline V gives CDR1 SQVTM, CDR2 ANQGSEA. The CDR3 region has the DNA TGCAGCGTACGTACCCCCGACGGAGATACGCAGTATTTT. Translated: CSVRTPDGDTQYF.

The J gene is TRBJ2-7, the V gene TRBV27; 9 bases fit TRBD1. The CDR3 contains 14 residues. CDR1 and CDR2 from the germline V gene are MNHEY and SMNVEV (reference sequence). Trimming cost V 3 bases and J 5 bases; bases outside gene matches: 5. DNA for the CDR3: TGTGCCAGCAGTTTTTGGGACAGGGTGAACGAGCAGTACTTC. It translates to CASSFWDRVNEQYF.

By frequency in the sample, this clonotype is medium-sized (0.01 to 0.1%). The CDR3 reads CASSQLAEQYF. CDR3 in DNA: TGTGCCAGCAGCCAATTAGCGGAGCAGTACTTC. The genes are TRBV3-1 and TRBJ2-7; perhaps TRBD2 as D (5 bases). Trimming shortened V by 2 bases and J by 7 bases, and 6 bases separated the two germline ends. The germline V gene encodes CDR1 LGHDT and CDR2 YNNKEL (reference sequence). This CDR3 has 11 amino acids.

The gene calls are TRBV7-6 and TRBJ1-3; D uncertain. The CDR3 totals 16 residues. Germline CDR1 reads SGHVS; CDR2 reads FNYEAQ. V shed 2 bases and J shed 0 bases, with 11 bases lying between them. In DNA, the CDR3 is TGTGCCAGCAGCTTAAACCGGCCCAGCTCTGGAAACACCATATATTTT. Encoded protein: CASSLNRPSSGNTIYF.

The V and J genes are TRBV28 and TRBJ2-7; D is perhaps TRBD2 (6 bases). The germline V gene encodes CDR1 MDHEN and CDR2 SYDVKM. The CDR3 has 15 residues. The V and J ends lost 6 bases and 0 bases respectively, with 15 bases between them. CDR3 loop: CASSPIAESSYEQYF. CDR3 in DNA: TGTGCCAGCAGCCCGATAGCGGAGTCCTCCTACGAGCAGTACTTC.

Judged by abundance, this clonotype is large. This chain connects TRBV19 to TRBJ1-5; D is unresolved. This CDR3 is built from 15 residues. V shed 4 bases and J shed 1 base, with 11 bases lying between them. Germline V gives CDR1 LNHDA, CDR2 SQIVND (reference sequence). Here the CDR3 reads CASSRGRRSNQPQHF. The CDR3 DNA is TGTGCCAGTAGTAGGGGTCGGAGGAGCAATCAGCCCCAGCATTTT.

This clonotype was found once. V and J are TRBV3-1 and TRBJ1-1; 7 positions agree with TRBD1. CDR3 length: 13 residues. Trimming took 6 bases from V and 3 from J; bases not matched to a gene: 4. Germline V lookup: CDR1 LGHDT, CDR2 YNNKEL (reference sequence). CDR3 in amino acids: CASRRDRYTEAFF. The CDR3 region has the DNA TGTGCCAGCAGACGGGACAGATACACTGAAGCTTTCTTT.

This clonotype is labeled medium-sized. V and J are TRBV12-3 or TRBV12-4 and TRBJ2-7; D remains unclear. V lost 6 bases, J lost 0 bases, and 12 bases lay in between. CDR3 size: 14 residues. The CDR3 DNA sequence: TGTGCCAGCAGACGGACGGCGAGCTCCTACGAGCAGTACTTC. Translation: CASRRTASSYEQYF.

This clonotype was seen at least ten times. This chain connects TRBV27 to TRBJ1-4, with no clear D. Trimming cost V 0 bases and J 11 bases, with 10 bases left between them. Germline CDR1 MNHEY, CDR2 SMNVEV (reference sequence). This CDR3 spans 13 amino acids. The CDR3 DNA sequence: TGTGCCAGCAGTTTATCTCGGACCACTAAACTGTTTTTT. Translation gives CASSLSRTTKLFF. Drawing the rest from reference TRBV27 and TRBJ1-4, the complete variable domain is EAQVTQNPRYLITVTGKKLTVTCSQNMNHEYMSWYRQDPGLGLRQIYYSMNVEVTDKGDVPEGYKVSRKEKRNFPLILESPSPNQTSLYFCASSLSRTTKLFFGSGTQLSVL.

There are a few counts of this clonotype. The V and J genes are TRBV7-3 and TRBJ2-1; the D is unclear. This CDR3 contains 13 residues. Trimming took off 2 bases at V and 9 bases at J, with 11 bases between the two ends. Germline CDR1 reads SGHTA; CDR2 reads FQGTGA. In DNA form, the CDR3 reads TGTGCCAGCAGCTTAGGTGGCATGGGTGAGCAGTTCTTC. Its translation is CASSLGGMGEQFF.

The chain recombines TRBV28 with TRBJ1-2, with TRBD1 identical over 7 bases. Germline lookup yields CDR1 MDHEN and CDR2 SYDVKM. The CDR3 consists of 15 residues. V was clipped by 5 bases and J by 5 bases; unmatched bases: 11. CDR3 nucleotide sequence: TGTGCCAGCAGTCCGAATAGGGGACAGCGATATGGCTACACCTTC. Its translation: CASSPNRGQRYGYTF.

By sample fraction, this clonotype is medium-sized. The V and J genes are TRBV10-3 and TRBJ1-5; 10 positions agree with TRBD1. The CDR3 runs to 15 residues. With V trimmed by 2 bases and J by 3 bases, 1 base remained unmatched. Germline V gene lookup returns CDR1 ENHRY and CDR2 SYGVKD. CDR3 sequence: CAISEGQGDNQPQHF. The DNA for the CDR3 is TGTGCCATCAGTGAGGGACAGGGGGACAATCAGCCCCAGCATTTT.

This clonotype is judged medium-sized. V and J are TRBV30 and TRBJ1-2, with D perhaps matching TRBD1 (5 bases). Germline lookup yields CDR1 GTSNPN and CDR2 SVGIG (reference sequence). With 2 bases removed from V and 3 bases from J, the gap between germline ends came to 19 bases. The CDR3 runs 16 residues. This chain's CDR3 is CAWSKKGVRADYGYTF. CDR3 nucleotides: TGTGCCTGGAGTAAAAAGGGCGTCAGGGCGGACTATGGCTACACCTTC.

This sequence joins TRBV7-2 and TRBJ2-1; D gene uncertain. This CDR3 has 12 amino acids. With 7 bases removed from V and 6 bases from J, the gap between germline ends came to 10 bases. Germline V gives CDR1 SGHTA, CDR2 FQGNSA. The CDR3 is CASTINGNEQFF. CDR3 coding DNA: TGTGCCAGCACCATCAACGGCAATGAGCAGTTCTTC.

By share, this clonotype counts as medium-sized. V and J are TRBV7-8 and TRBJ2-4; no definite D call. There are 16 residues in the CDR3. From germline, CDR1 is SGHVS and CDR2 FQNEAQ. Trimming shortened V by 3 bases and J by 2 bases, and 14 bases separated the two germline ends. CDR3 nucleotides: TGTGCCAGCAGCTTGACGGTGTCTCGGCCCAAAAACATTCAGTACTTC. Amino acid sequence: CASSLTVSRPKNIQYF.